This is a list of T cell receptor beta chains from one sample in a study of T-cell reconstitution after alpha-beta-depleted transplantation in children. TCRdb reanalysed the PCR reads using MiXCR and keeps one entry per CDR3 protein. Counted here are 900,000 or so distinct CDR3 sequences, roughly 16% occurring once; the ten biggest clones make up roughly 5%. Sequenced here: PBMCs, mostly from graft donor cells, sampled 360 days after TCRalphabeta/CD19-depleted stem cell transplant. Receptors were obtained from a male patient younger than 18 who had a stem cell transplant for acute lymphoblastic leukemia, so the T cells may come from the graft donor. Each CDR3 is given with its conserved first and last residue. Fields, in order: clone size, D gene, J gene, V gene, CDR3 DNA, CDR3 protein. A D gene is named only where the DNA matches it firmly. A clone size is listed for some rows: how often the clone was seen (once, few, many), or a class if it is expanded.

>NA|NA|TRBJ1-2|TRBV3-1
TGTGCCAGCAGCCAAGATCTTACAGAGTACTATGGCTACACCTTC
CASSQDLTEYYGYTF
>NA|NA|TRBJ2-6|TRBV29-1
TGCAGCGTTGTGGAGCGTTGGGGCTCTGGGGCCAACGTCCTGACTTTC
CSVVERWGSGANVLTF
>NA|TRBD1|TRBJ2-7|TRBV23-1
TGCGCCAGCAGTCAACCTCCGACAGGGGCCTACGAGCAGTACTTC
CASSQPPTGAYEQYF
>many|NA|TRBJ2-7|TRBV12-3/TRBV12-4
TGTGCCAGCAGCTCTCTTCCGGGGTCTCCATTAGGGGAGCAGTACTTC
CASSSLPGSPLGEQYF
>NA|NA|TRBJ2-2|TRBV6-5
TGTGCCAGCAAGGTCCTCACCACCGGGGAGCTGTTTTTT
CASKVLTTGELFF
>few|NA|TRBJ2-3|TRBV5-1
TGCGCCAGCAGCTATCGACAGGATAGCACAGATACGCAGTATTTT
CASSYRQDSTDTQYF
>NA|NA|TRBJ2-7|TRBV10-3
TGTGCCATCAGTGACCGGGGATCCTACGAGCAGTACTTC
CAISDRGSYEQYF
>NA|TRBD2|TRBJ2-5|TRBV12-3/TRBV12-4
TGTGCCAGCAGTTTACCCCCGGCTAGCGGCGAAGAGACCCAGTACTTC
CASSLPPASGEETQYF
>NA|TRBD1|TRBJ2-7|TRBV12-3/TRBV12-4
TGTGCCACGCACGAAGACAGGGGCGAGCAGTACTTC
CATHEDRGEQYF
>few|NA|TRBJ2-2|TRBV9
TGTGCCAGCAGCGACCCGGTTGGCGGGGAGCTGTTTTTT
CASSDPVGGELFF
>few|NA|TRBJ2-4|TRBV28
TGTGCCAGCACCTCCCTCGGATCGCCTCAAGAAAACATTCAGTACTTC
CASTSLGSPQENIQYF
>NA|TRBD2|TRBJ2-7|TRBV4-1
TGCGCCAGCAGCCAGGGAGGGACTAGCATCTACGAGCAGTACTTC
CASSQGGTSIYEQYF
>few|TRBD1|TRBJ2-3|TRBV5-1
TGCGCCAGCGGTGAATATGGACAGGGGGCAGATACGCAGTATTTT
CASGEYGQGADTQYF
>few|TRBD1|TRBJ2-2|TRBV12-3/TRBV12-4
TGTGCCAGCACAGGACAGGGGCTCGGGGAGCTGTTTTTT
CASTGQGLGELFF
>NA|TRBD2|TRBJ2-1|TRBV6-1
TGTGCCAGCAGTGAAGGGGCCCCCGGGACTAGCTACAATGAGCAGTTCTTC
CASSEGAPGTSYNEQFF
>NA|TRBD1|TRBJ2-7|TRBV10-3
TGTGCCATCAGCCCAGACAGGGTGCACGAGCAGTACTTC
CAISPDRVHEQYF
>many|NA|TRBJ2-5|TRBV12-3/TRBV12-4
TGTGCCAGCAGCCCGAGACAGGAGGGGACCCAGTACTTC
CASSPRQEGTQYF
>few|TRBD2|TRBJ2-2|TRBV28
TGTGCCAGCAGTTTACATACCGGGACTAGCATCACCGGGGAGCTGTTTTTT
CASSLHTGTSITGELFF
>NA|TRBD1|TRBJ1-5|TRBV28
TGTGCCAGCACTGGACAGGGGGCTTTCTACAATCAGCCCCAGCATTTT
CASTGQGAFYNQPQHF
>NA|NA|TRBJ1-2|TRBV25-1
TGTGCCAGCAGTGACCGACATGGGAACTATGGCTACACCTTC
CASSDRHGNYGYTF
>NA|TRBD2|TRBJ2-7|TRBV20-1
TGCAGTGCTAGAGATGGGACTAGCGGGAGCGTCGAGCAGTACTTC
CSARDGTSGSVEQYF
>few|NA|TRBJ2-3|TRBV13
TGTGCCAGCAGCTTGGGGGCTGGCCACCGCACAGATACGCAGTATTTT
CASSLGAGHRTDTQYF
>NA|TRBD1|TRBJ2-3|TRBV18
TGTGCCAGCTCCCCTCAGGGGGCCCCCACAGATACGCAGTATTTT
CASSPQGAPTDTQYF
>NA|NA|TRBJ2-7|TRBV7-9
TGTGCCAGCACTGAGGGTCGGGACGAGCAGTACTTC
CASTEGRDEQYF
>few|NA|TRBJ1-5|TRBV12-3/TRBV12-4
TGTGCCAGCAGTCCGCAGGGAACCAATCAGCCCCAGCATTTT
CASSPQGTNQPQHF
>many|NA|TRBJ2-1|TRBV3-1
TGTGCCAGCAGCCAAGTGCCCAGCTCCTACAATGAGCAGTTCTTC
CASSQVPSSYNEQFF
>NA|NA|TRBJ1-1|TRBV20-1
TGCAGTGCTAGTGACAGGAGCACGAACACTGAAGCTTTCTTT
CSASDRSTNTEAFF
>NA|NA|TRBJ2-7|TRBV5-1
TGCGCCAGCAGCCCACATCGCTCCTACGAGCAGTACTTC
CASSPHRSYEQYF
>NA|NA|TRBJ2-2|TRBV28
TGTGCCAGCAGACCCAAATGGGGCGGGGAGCTGTTTTTT
CASRPKWGGELFF
>many|NA|TRBJ2-7|TRBV5-1
TGCGCCAGCAGCTTGGAACTCTTCTCCTACGAGCAGTACTTC
CASSLELFSYEQYF
>NA|NA|TRBJ2-4|TRBV6-5
TGTGCCAGCAGTTACCGGGACAAAGCCAAAAACATTCAGTACTTC
CASSYRDKAKNIQYF
>few|TRBD1|TRBJ1-1|TRBV24-1
TGTGCCACCAGTGATCTTACAGGGGAGGACACTGAAGCTTTCTTT
CATSDLTGEDTEAFF
>many|NA|TRBJ1-1|TRBV7-9
TGTGCCAGCCTAGATTTTAGCCCACGGGACACTGAAGCTTTCTTT
CASLDFSPRDTEAFF
>NA|TRBD1|TRBJ2-5|TRBV20-1
TGCAGTGCTAGAGACCACACTAGCCCATCGGACAGGGGGCAAGAGACCCAGTACTTC
CSARDHTSPSDRGQETQYF
>many|TRBD2|TRBJ2-1|TRBV5-1
TGCGCCAGCAGCTTGGTCACTAGCGGGACCCACAATGAGCAGTTCTTC
CASSLVTSGTHNEQFF
>few|NA|TRBJ2-1|TRBV20-1
TGCAGTGCTAGATCTCTAGCGAGTTACAATGAGCAGTTCTTC
CSARSLASYNEQFF
>NA|TRBD2|TRBJ2-1|TRBV5-1
TGCGCCAGCAGCTTTGACTATTCGGCCTTAGCGGGATACAATGAGCAGTTCTTC
CASSFDYSALAGYNEQFF
>NA|NA|TRBJ1-5|TRBV3-1
TGTGCCAGCAGCCAAGGGACACTATACAATCAGCCCCAGCATTTT
CASSQGTLYNQPQHF
>few|TRBD1|TRBJ2-3|TRBV9
TGTGCCAGCAGCGTAGCATCAGGACAGGAAACCCCTGCGGATTTGGATACGCAGTATTTT
CASSVASGQETPADLDTQYF
>many|TRBD2|TRBJ2-1|TRBV5-1
TGCGCCAGCAGCTTGGGGGACTACCACAATGAGCAGTTCTTC
CASSLGDYHNEQFF
>NA|TRBD1|TRBJ1-2|TRBV11-1
TGTGCCAGCAGCTTGGGGACAGGGATCTCTGGCTACACCTTC
CASSLGTGISGYTF
>NA|NA|TRBJ1-6|TRBV5-5
TGTGCCAGCAGCTTGTCCGGGGGACCCCTCCACTTT
CASSLSGGPLHF